The clone carrying this TCR beta chain was seen once. The antigen is unknown. Profiled with immunoSEQ multiplex PCR; TCRdb holds only in-frame clones, not every one. The data hold roughly 21,000 clones, with 70% to 75% observed a single time. These data come from a study of PD-1 blockade in classical Hodgkin lymphoma. Study-level information: Nivolumab was given intravenously to patients at 3 mg/kg every 2 weeks. Findings and caveats of the study: With CD4+ cells, TCR diversity rose significantly by C4D1, but not with CD8+ cells. The study reported lower baseline TCR diversity in newly diagnosed patients than in healthy donors.

Time point meaning: cycle 4 day 1 (C4D1), after five to seven weeks of nivolumab. After autologous stem cell transplantation all patients relapsed, and prior brentuximab vedotin exposure differed between cohorts. Losses at the gene ends were 5 bases for V and 6 bases for J; bases not matched to a gene: 4. Germline values: CDR1 LNHDA, CDR2 SQIVND (reference sequence). The CDR3 is made up of 13 amino acids. This chain links TRBV19 with TRBJ2-4, with 7 bases lining up with TRBD2. The sequenced sample was peripheral blood mononuclear cells (PBMCs), obtained before the fourth cycle of nivolumab. The source is a human donor with classical Hodgkin lymphoma. CDR3 protein: CASSAGVGNIQYF. The CDR3 coding sequence is TGTGCCAGTAGTGCGGGAGTGGGAAACATTCAGTACTTC.